The 29 T cell receptor beta chains listed next were all sequenced from one sample in a study of spatial heterogeneity in lung cancer. Time point given: sample taken at primary tumor resection. TCRdb analysed the 5' RACE reads with MiXCR anew, one entry per CDR3 protein. The sample carries some 38,000 distinct CDR3 sequences, roughly 3% recorded once. Sample: normal lung tissue next to the tumor, taken at surgery. The receptors were gathered from a male donor with early-stage non-small cell lung cancer.

This clonotype appeared a few times. J is TRBJ2-7 and V is TRBV12-3 or TRBV12-4, with D possibly being TRBD1 or TRBD2 (6 bases each). The CDR3 totals 15 residues. V was cut by 6 bases and J by 2 bases, with 17 bases left in between. The CDR3 is CASRETGSGAYEQYF. CDR3 nucleotides: TGTGCCAGCAGGGAAACAGGGTCGGGGGCCTACGAGCAGTACTTC.

Ten or more counts support this clonotype. The gene calls are TRBV11-2 and TRBJ2-7, with a possible D match to TRBD1 (5 bases). Germline V gene data show CDR1 as SGHAT and CDR2 as FQNNGV. The CDR3 length is 15 residues. Trimming took 1 base from V and 2 from J, leaving 12 bases between them. DNA of the CDR3: TGTGCCAGCAGCTTAGCGAAGGGGCCGCCCTACGAGCAGTACTTC. This gives the protein CASSLAKGPPYEQYF.

The table lists this clonotype with many counts. The chain carries TRBV7-9 and TRBJ1-1, with D maybe TRBD1 (5 bases). V lost 2 bases and J 11 bases, leaving 15 bases between the germline ends. CDR1 is SEHNR, CDR2 FQNEAQ, per germline (reference sequence). The CDR3 is made up of 13 amino acids. CDR3 sequence: CASSLTGSRGAFF. The CDR3 nucleotides read TGTGCCAGCAGCTTAACGGGATCCCGGGGGGCTTTCTTT.

This clonotype occurred many times. The chain combines TRBV5-1 with TRBJ1-1; weak D call: TRBD1 (6 bases). This CDR3 spans 15 amino acids. Per the germline V gene, CDR1 is SGHRS and CDR2 is YFSETQ. V gave up 5 bases and J gave up 0 bases, with 14 bases separating them. CDR3: CASSRDGQLNTEAFF. The CDR3 coding sequence is TGCGCCAGCAGTCGTGATGGACAGTTGAACACTGAAGCTTTCTTT.

This clonotype was counted ten times or more. The chain joins TRBV14 to TRBJ2-7, with a weak D call TRBD2 (6 bases). The length of the CDR3 is 13 residues. Trimming took off 6 bases at V and 5 bases at J, with 14 bases between the two ends. The germline gives CDR1 SGHDN, CDR2 FVKESK. The DNA of the CDR3 is TGTGCCAGCAGTCTAGCGCCGAAAAACGAGCAGTACTTC. Encoded protein: CASSLAPKNEQYF.

This clonotype appeared a few times. The CDR3 DNA reads TGTGCCACCAGCAGAGATCAGGGGGCTGGTAATTCACCCCTCCACTTT. Its translation: CATSRDQGAGNSPLHF. The gene calls are TRBV15 and TRBJ1-6, with 8 bases matching TRBD1. V trimming: 0 bases; J trimming: 6 bases; junction bases outside the gene matches: 4. Germline V gene lookup returns CDR1 LNHNV and CDR2 YYDKDF (reference sequence). The CDR3 is 16 residues long.

There are many counts of this clonotype. This chain connects TRBV9 to TRBJ1-3, with D hard to call. V was clipped by 7 bases and J by 2 bases, with 10 bases between them. Germline CDR1 SGDLS, CDR2 YYNGEE. This CDR3 contains 13 residues. CDR3 amino acids: CASSPPPGNTIYF. As DNA, the CDR3 is TGTGCCAGCTCCCCCCCCCCTGGAAACACCATATATTTT. The full variable domain, completed using reference TRBV9 and TRBJ1-3, is DSGVTQTPKHLITATGQRVTLRCSPRSGDLSVYWYQQSLDQGLQFLIQYYNGEERAKGNILERFSAQQFPDLHSELNLSSLELGDSALYFCASSPPPGNTIYFGEGSWLTVV.

This clonotype has ten or more counts. The V gene is TRBV20-1, the J gene TRBJ2-3; the match to TRBD2 covers 11 bases. The germline CDR1 and CDR2 sequences are DFQATT and SNEGSKA (reference sequence). Trimming took 3 bases from V and 4 from J; bases not matched to a gene: 6. CDR3 length equals 15 residues. The CDR3 here is CSARGLLAGADTQYF. The CDR3 DNA reads as TGCAGTGCTAGGGGGTTACTAGCGGGGGCAGATACGCAGTATTTT.

This clonotype has a handful of counts. V and J are TRBV5-1 and TRBJ1-4, with D perhaps TRBD1 (6 bases). The CDR3 is 15 amino acids. The ends were cut back, 8 bases at V and 0 bases at J, with 14 bases in the middle. Germline V CDR1 and CDR2: SGHRS, YFSETQ. CDR3 loop: CASCSSGATNEKLFF. The CDR3 coding sequence is TGCGCCAGTTGTTCTTCAGGGGCAACTAATGAAAAACTGTTTTTT.

This clonotype has a count of ten or more. CDR3 coding DNA: TGCAGCGTTGTTGCCCGGGACAGGGGAGGCACCGGGGAGCTGTTTTTT. Translated: CSVVARDRGGTGELFF. The J gene is TRBJ2-2, the V gene TRBV29-1, with TRBD1 identical over 10 bases. V lost 4 bases and J lost 4; bases outside the gene matches: 9. Germline V gene data show CDR1 as SQVTM and CDR2 as ANQGSEA. The CDR3 totals 16 residues.

The sample holds many counts of this clonotype. The rearrangement uses TRBV27 and TRBJ1-4, with D unclear. Germline assignment: CDR1 MNHEY and CDR2 SMNVEV (reference sequence). CDR3 length: 14 residues. With 5 bases removed from V and 7 bases from J, the gap between germline ends came to 14 bases. The CDR3 loop is CASSRYDGREKLFF. Written as DNA, the CDR3 is TGTGCCAGCAGTAGGTATGACGGCCGTGAAAAACTGTTTTTT.

This clonotype was seen at least ten times. The chain is built from TRBV9 and TRBJ1-1; tentatively, D is TRBD1 (5 bases). Trimming pared 4 bases from V and 7 bases from J, leaving 8 bases between. This CDR3 spans 11 amino acids. In germline, CDR1 is SGDLS, CDR2 YYNGEE. CDR3 residues: CASSRGGEAFF. CDR3 nucleotides: TGTGCCAGCAGCCGTGGGGGTGAAGCTTTCTTT.

This clonotype was picked up many times. The chain combines TRBV2 with TRBJ1-1, with 7 bases fitting TRBD1. The length of the CDR3 is 13 residues. Trimming cost V 7 bases and J 7 bases; bases outside gene matches: 9. Germline-derived CDR1 and CDR2 are SNHLY and FYNNEI. The CDR3 loop reads CASKRQGEVEAFF. DNA of the CDR3: TGTGCCAGCAAAAGACAGGGAGAAGTTGAAGCTTTCTTT.

This clonotype was picked up many times. The V and J genes are TRBV27 and TRBJ1-2; D possibly corresponds to TRBD1 (5 bases). CDR1 is MNHEY and CDR2 is SMNVEV in the germline V gene (reference sequence). The CDR3 totals 14 residues. Trimming shortened V by 3 bases and J by 2 bases, and 10 bases separated the two germline ends. CDR3 protein: CASSFQGSNYGYTF. The CDR3 nucleotides are TGTGCCAGCAGTTTCCAGGGATCGAACTATGGCTACACCTTC.

This clonotype occurred many times. V and J are TRBV20-1 and TRBJ1-1; D gene unclear. Trimming took off 6 bases at V and 4 bases at J, with 6 bases between the two ends. From germline, CDR1 is DFQATT and CDR2 SNEGSKA (reference sequence). The CDR3 extends over 10 amino acids. In nucleotides, the CDR3 is TGCAGTGCCGTAACCACTGAAGCTTTCTTT. It yields the protein CSAVTTEAFF.

The table lists this clonotype with a few counts. This chain joins TRBV7-9 and TRBJ1-3; 7 nucleotides align to TRBD1. Germline assignment: CDR1 SEHNR and CDR2 FQNEAQ (reference sequence). V lost 5 bases to trimming and J lost 1 base; unmatched junction nucleotides: 8. The length of the CDR3 is 16 residues. The CDR3 region is CASSPRQGRSGNTIYF. Here the CDR3 DNA reads TGTGCCAGCAGCCCCAGACAGGGCCGATCTGGAAACACCATATATTTT.

This clonotype was detected many times. V gene TRBV3-1 combines with J gene TRBJ2-5; D unclear. V lost 8 bases and J lost 5, with 12 bases in between. CDR1 is LGHDT and CDR2 is YNNKEL in the germline V gene (reference sequence). CDR3 length: 12 residues. CDR3 loop: CASVDHVETQYF. The CDR3 coding sequence is TGTGCCAGCGTCGACCACGTGGAGACCCAGTACTTC.

This clonotype showed up many times. This sequence joins TRBV18 and TRBJ2-3; no clear D. The CDR3 loop spans 11 amino acids. Germline assignment: CDR1 KGHSH and CDR2 LQKENI. V gave up 6 bases and J gave up 6 bases, with 7 bases separating them. CDR3 sequence reads: CASSSLDTQYF. DNA of the CDR3: TGTGCCAGCTCCTCCTTGGATACGCAGTATTTT. The complete variable domain, with remaining parts taken from reference TRBV18 and TRBJ2-3, reads NAGVMQNPRHLVRRRGQEARLRCSPMKGHSHVYWYRQLPEEGLKFMVYLQKENIIDESGMPKERFSAEFPKEGPSILRIQQVVRGDSAAYFCASSSLDTQYFGPGTRLTVL.

This clonotype was recorded many times. The chain is built from TRBV7-3 and TRBJ2-5; D not resolved. This CDR3 region has 14 residues. With 1 base removed from V and 5 bases from J, the gap between germline ends came to 11 bases. Germline CDR1 is SGHTA and CDR2 is FQGTGA. The CDR3 is CASSLSSATETQYF. The CDR3, as DNA: TGTGCCAGCAGCTTAAGCTCGGCAACGGAGACCCAGTACTTC.

This clonotype was observed at least ten times. The J gene is TRBJ2-5, the V gene TRBV20-1; maybe TRBD1 (5 bases). V dropped 3 bases and J dropped 1 base, with 15 bases sitting between them. The CDR3 sequence is 15 residues long. Per the germline V gene, CDR1 is DFQATT and CDR2 is SNEGSKA (reference sequence). CDR3 region: CSASPGQGFQETQYF. The CDR3 DNA reads as TGCAGTGCTAGCCCCGGGCAGGGTTTCCAAGAGACCCAGTACTTC.

There are many counts of this clonotype. This chain uses TRBV10-3 with TRBJ1-1; D not certain. The CDR3 totals 15 residues. The germline V gene has CDR1 ENHRY and CDR2 SYGVKD. The ends were cut back, 6 bases at V and 1 base at J, with 15 bases in the middle. CDR3 coding DNA: TGTGCCATCAGCGTGGGGAACACGGGGAACACTGAAGCTTTCTTT. Its protein is CAISVGNTGNTEAFF.

This clonotype was detected ten times or more. The chain links TRBV5-5 to TRBJ1-1, with no clear D. The germline V gene has CDR1 SGHKS and CDR2 YYEKEE (reference sequence). The CDR3 runs 15 residues. Trimming stripped 4 bases from V and 4 bases from J, with 17 bases between. CDR3 sequence (DNA): TGTGCCAGCAGCCCGGTTGACACCATTCTCACTGAAGCTTTCTTT. This gives the protein CASSPVDTILTEAFF.

The rearrangement joins TRBV28 to TRBJ1-2; D gene ambiguous. This CDR3 is 12 amino acids long. Germline CDR1 is MDHEN and CDR2 is SYDVKM. V was cut by 8 bases and J by 4 bases, with 11 bases left in between. The CDR3 protein is CASEVGGYGYTF. CDR3 coding DNA: TGTGCCAGCGAGGTAGGAGGCTATGGCTACACCTTC.

At least ten counts were recorded for this clonotype. The chain uses TRBV28 and TRBJ1-5, with 7 bases matching TRBD1. This CDR3 spans 13 amino acids. Trimming at V came to 6 bases and at J to 7 bases, leaving 6 bases not matched to a gene. The germline gives CDR1 MDHEN, CDR2 SYDVKM. The CDR3, as DNA: TGTGCCAGCAGCCGACAGGGTAGGCAGCCCCAGCATTTT. It yields the protein CASSRQGRQPQHF.

This clonotype is labeled medium-sized. This chain connects TRBV28 to TRBJ1-1, with a weak D call TRBD1 (5 bases). CDR1 and CDR2 (germline): MDHEN, SYDVKM. The length of the CDR3 is 11 residues. Trimming pared 3 bases from V and 7 bases from J, leaving 6 bases between. Here the CDR3 reads CASSLTDEAFF. For the CDR3, the DNA is TGTGCCAGCAGTTTGACAGATGAAGCTTTCTTT.

This clonotype occurred many times. The chain recombines TRBV12-3 or TRBV12-4 with TRBJ1-3; D remains unclear. V was clipped by 7 bases and J by 0 bases, with 10 bases between them. The CDR3 is made up of 14 amino acids. The CDR3 protein is CASNEWGSGNTIYF. The CDR3, as DNA: TGTGCCAGCAATGAGTGGGGCTCTGGAAACACCATATATTTT.

The sample holds many counts of this clonotype. V is TRBV10-2 and J is TRBJ2-3; the match to TRBD2 covers 8 bases. The CDR3 spans 15 residues. Germline CDR1 reads WSHSY; CDR2 reads SAAADI. The trim removed 8 bases at V and 0 bases at J, leaving 7 bases unmatched. CDR3 sequence (DNA): TGCGCCAGCGAAGAGACTAGCGCGAGCACAGATACGCAGTATTTT. Encoded protein: CASEETSASTDTQYF.

This clonotype has only a few counts. The chain couples TRBV28 to TRBJ2-5, with a tentative D call TRBD2 (6 bases). With 6 bases removed from V and 0 bases from J, the gap between germline ends came to 14 bases. Germline CDR1 reads MDHEN; CDR2 reads SYDVKM. The CDR3 loop spans 15 amino acids. The CDR3 nucleotides are TGTGCCAGCAGCCGGGACTCAAAGTACCAAGAGACCCAGTACTTC. The encoded protein is CASSRDSKYQETQYF.

This clonotype was counted at least ten times. The V call is TRBV5-1, the J call TRBJ2-3; D may be TRBD1 (6 bases). The CDR3 spans 14 residues. The germline V and J ends were trimmed by 4 bases and 5 bases, with 14 bases remaining between them. The germline V gene encodes CDR1 SGHRS and CDR2 YFSETQ. CDR3 DNA sequence: TGCGCCAGCAGCACGGGGACATCCCAAGATACGCAGTATTTT. Translating it yields CASSTGTSQDTQYF.